These 4 T cell receptor beta chains came from one sample sequenced in a study of shared clonotypes between healthy human individuals. CD45RO-negative cells were positively selected for CCR7, leaving out terminally differentiated effector memory CD45RA+ cells. The repertoire was sequenced with immunoSEQ multiplex PCR; TCRdb's copy has only in-frame clones and lacks some. The repertoire holds some 2,000,000 clones, roughly 95% seen once, with approximately 1.2% in the top ten. Specimen: naive CD8+ T cells sorted from blood. The receptors were sampled from a man younger than 35 in good health.

The chain is built from TRBV6-8 and TRBJ1-5, with D unclear. Trimming took off 0 bases at V and 7 bases at J, with 13 bases between the two ends. The CDR3 totals 15 residues. CDR1 is MNHGY, CDR2 SAAAGT, per germline. The CDR3 coding sequence is TGTGCCAGCAGTTACTCGAACCCCGCGGGGCAGCCCCAGCATTTT. This gives the protein CASSYSNPAGQPQHF.

The chain joins TRBV6-5 to TRBJ1-2; no reliable D call. The CDR3 contains 15 residues. V lost 0 bases and J 8 bases, leaving 16 bases between the germline ends. Germline V lookup: CDR1 MNHEY, CDR2 SVGAGI. The CDR3 nucleotides read TGTGCCAGCAGTTACTCTGGTCGTTTGGGGAACGGCTACACCTTC. This codes for CASSYSGRLGNGYTF.

This clone was seen a single time. The CDR3 reads CASSHGTPNTEAFF. The CDR3 DNA reads as TGTGCCAGCAGCCACGGGACGCCGAACACTGAAGCTTTCTTT. The chain recombines TRBV5-6 with TRBJ1-1, with D possibly matching TRBD1 (5 bases). CDR1 SGHDT and CDR2 YYEEEE come from the germline V gene. The length of the CDR3 is 14 residues. V was trimmed by 4 bases and J by 1 base, leaving 11 bases between them.

The CDR3 reads CASSLSIQTGDYGYTF. The CDR3 DNA is TGTGCCAGCAGCTTGTCAATCCAGACAGGGGACTATGGCTACACCTTC. V gene TRBV7-9 combines with J gene TRBJ1-2; TRBD1 aligns across 8 bases. V was pared by 3 bases and J by 3 bases, with 9 bases of the junction left unmatched. Germline CDR1 SEHNR, CDR2 FQNEAQ (reference sequence). The CDR3 has 16 residues.